Described below is a single T cell receptor beta chain sequence and its context. No antigen is known for it. Clones were sequenced by immunoSEQ multiplex PCR, and TCRdb holds only the in-frame ones, with some missing. Of approximately 85,000 clones in the sample, approximately 90% were seen once. Collection occurred without any documented infections or immune events in donors. The source of the sample is a study of identifying expanded T cells in peripheral blood. Germline-derived CDR1 and CDR2 are WSHSY and SAAADI. CDR3 size: 13 residues. The ends were cut back, 0 bases at V and 3 bases at J, with 6 bases in the middle. General study findings and limits: Technical replicates showed roughly 1.2 changed clones; roughly two weeks about 16.4; four weeks 19. Clone count variance between approximately two-week samples rose with total template count.

This sequence was found in a person aged 18 to 70 in good health. The genes are TRBV10-2 and TRBJ2-7; D ambiguous. Sequencing was carried out using blood. The CDR3 DNA is TGCGCCAGCAGTGAGTCGAAGCTCTACGAGCAGTACTTC. The encoded protein is CASSESKLYEQYF.